This passage covers 23 T cell receptor beta chains from one sample sequenced in a study of blood T cell repertoires in COVID-19. Assay: immunoSEQ multiplex PCR; the TCRdb copy retains only in-frame clones and omits some. Among fewer than 500,000 clones listed, 80% to 90% were seen once. Sequenced: PBMCs or T cells enriched from blood (not recorded which). These receptors all stem from a man aged 25 to 45 who had recovered from COVID-19.

The rearrangement uses TRBV11-2 and TRBJ1-4; D remains ambiguous. Germline assignment: CDR1 SGHAT and CDR2 FQNNGV. Between the trimmed V and J ends, which lost 1 base and 10 bases, there was a span of 16 bases. The CDR3 runs 15 residues. The CDR3: CASSLGSNPEGKLFF. In DNA form, the CDR3 reads TGTGCCAGCAGCTTAGGGTCCAACCCCGAGGGAAAACTGTTTTTT. The complete variable domain, with remaining parts taken from reference TRBV11-2 and TRBJ1-4, reads EAGVAQSPRYKIIEKRQSVAFWCNPISGHATLYWYQQILGQGPKLLIQFQNNGVVDDSQLPKDRFSAERLKGVDSTLKIQPAKLEDSAVYLCASSLGSNPEGKLFFGSGTQLSVL.

The J gene is TRBJ2-5, the V gene TRBV3-1 (or the pseudogene TRBV3-2); the match to TRBD2 covers 16 bases. Trimming took 0 bases from V and 5 from J; bases not matched to a gene: 6. Germline lookup yields CDR1 LGHDT and CDR2 YNNKEL (reference sequence). The CDR3 contains 18 residues. CDR3 sequence: CASSQDSGTSGRGETQYF. Here the CDR3 DNA reads TGTGCCAGCAGCCAAGATTCCGGGACTAGCGGGAGGGGTGAGACCCAGTACTTC.

The chain uses TRBV4-2 and TRBJ2-3, with TRBD2 identical over 10 bases. Trimming at V came to 4 bases and at J to 1 base, leaving 5 bases not matched to a gene. Germline CDR1 and CDR2: LGHNA and YNFKEQ. The CDR3 contains 16 residues. CDR3 region: CASSPGLAPGTDTQYF. CDR3 nucleotides: TGTGCCAGCAGCCCGGGACTAGCGCCCGGCACAGATACGCAGTATTTT.

The V and J genes are TRBV5-1 and TRBJ1-1, with 7 positions matching TRBD1. V shed 4 bases and J 3 bases; nucleotides not matched to a gene: 9. This CDR3 has 15 residues. Looked up from germline, CDR1 is SGHRS and CDR2 is YFSETQ. CDR3 in amino acids: CASSPGQEGYTEAFF. CDR3 sequence (DNA): TGCGCCAGCAGCCCCGGACAGGAGGGGTACACTGAAGCTTTCTTT.

This clone occurred once. CDR3 in DNA: TGTGCCAGCAGTGTCGACAGGGACACTGAAGCTTTCTTT. It encodes CASSVDRDTEAFF. The V call is TRBV6-4, the J call TRBJ1-1; the match to TRBD1 covers 7 bases. CDR3 size: 13 residues. V gave up 4 bases and J gave up 3 bases; unmatched junction bases: 2. Looked up from germline, CDR1 is MRHNA and CDR2 is SNTAGT.

This rearrangement joins TRBV3-1 (or the pseudogene TRBV3-2) to TRBJ1-6; TRBD1 is a possible D gene (6 bases). The germline V and J ends were trimmed by 3 bases and 7 bases, with 10 bases remaining between them. Germline V gene data show CDR1 as LGHDT and CDR2 as YNNKEL (reference sequence). The CDR3 totals 14 residues. CDR3 residues: CASSHRGGNSPLHF. CDR3 DNA: TGTGCCAGCAGCCATAGGGGGGGGAATTCACCCCTCCACTTT.

CDR3 sequence reads: CATSDRGGAVPYVGQFF. CDR3 DNA sequence: TGTGCCACCAGTGACCGGGGTGGCGCGGTCCCGTATGTCGGGCAGTTCTTC. The chain joins TRBV24-1 to TRBJ2-1; weak D call: TRBD2 (5 bases). The CDR3 has 17 residues. Germline V lookup: CDR1 KGHDR, CDR2 SFDVKD. V lost 4 bases and J lost 12, with 27 bases in between.

The rearrangement uses TRBV27 and TRBJ1-1, with D maybe TRBD1 (5 bases). Trimming stripped 1 base from V and 0 bases from J, with 12 bases between. This CDR3 is built from 16 residues. The V gene's germline CDR1 is MNHEY and CDR2 SMNVEV (reference sequence). The chain's CDR3 is CASSLFEGRMNTEAFF. The CDR3 coding sequence is TGTGCCAGCAGTTTATTCGAGGGGAGGATGAACACTGAAGCTTTCTTT.

This clone came up many times. The chain combines TRBV6-5 with TRBJ2-7; D call uncertain. Trimming shortened V by 6 bases and J by 5 bases, and 14 bases separated the two germline ends. In germline, CDR1 is MNHEY, CDR2 SVGAGI. CDR3 length: 13 amino acids. The CDR3 sequence is CASRRPKSDEQYF. Here the CDR3 DNA reads TGTGCCAGCAGACGCCCAAAAAGCGACGAGCAGTACTTC.

This chain links TRBV19 with TRBJ1-4, with 8 bases matching TRBD1. The germline V gene has CDR1 LNHDA and CDR2 SQIVND (reference sequence). V lost 4 bases, J lost 10 bases, and 8 bases stayed unmatched. This CDR3 is 14 amino acids long. The CDR3: CASSKQGDPAKLFF. CDR3 nucleotide sequence: TGTGCCAGTAGTAAACAGGGGGACCCAGCAAAACTGTTTTTT.

The chain links TRBV19 to TRBJ2-3; 7 bases are shared with TRBD2. Trimming took 4 bases from V and 4 from J; bases not matched to a gene: 8. Germline V CDR1 and CDR2: LNHDA, SQIVND (reference sequence). The CDR3 is 15 residues long. The CDR3 bases are TGTGCCAGTAGTAAGGGCGGGAGTGTCCCAGATACGCAGTATTTT. This gives the protein CASSKGGSVPDTQYF. Full variable domain (missing parts from reference TRBV19 and TRBJ2-3): DGGITQSPKYLFRKEGQNVTLSCEQNLNHDAMYWYRQDPGQGLRLIYYSQIVNDFQKGDIAEGYSVSREKKESFPLTVTSAQKNPTAFYLCASSKGGSVPDTQYFGPGTRLTVL.

The chain couples TRBV27 to TRBJ1-2, with 7 positions matching TRBD1. The CDR3 totals 13 residues. Trimming took 3 bases from V and 6 from J; bases not matched to a gene: 4. Germline CDR1 reads MNHEY; CDR2 reads SMNVEV (reference sequence). CDR3 in DNA: TGTGCCAGCAGTTTCGACAGGGAAAATGGCTACACCTTC. Amino acid sequence: CASSFDRENGYTF.

The V and J genes are TRBV5-1 and TRBJ1-4, with D possibly matching TRBD1 (6 bases). V lost 4 bases and J lost 0, with 13 bases in between. The germline gives CDR1 SGHRS, CDR2 YFSETQ. The CDR3 extends over 16 amino acids. CDR3 coding DNA: TGCGCCAGCAGCCTCGGACAGCAGACAACTAATGAAAAACTGTTTTTT. It specifies CASSLGQQTTNEKLFF. The full variable domain, its missing parts supplied by reference TRBV5-1 and TRBJ1-4, is KAGVTQTPRYLIKTRGQQVTLSCSPISGHRSVSWYQQTPGQGLQFLFEYFSETQRNKGNFPGRFSGRQFSNSRSEMNVSTLELGDSALYLCASSLGQQTTNEKLFFGSGTQLSVL.

V is TRBV28 and J is TRBJ2-1; D is unclear. Trimming cost V 2 bases and J 8 bases, with 7 bases left between them. This CDR3 is 12 amino acids long. CDR1 is MDHEN and CDR2 is SYDVKM in the germline V gene. The CDR3 nucleotides are TGTGCCAGCAGTTTAGTCAGCGATGAGCAGTTCTTC. Amino acids: CASSLVSDEQFF.

The chain links TRBV28 to TRBJ2-1; 7 bases fit TRBD2. The germline CDR1 and CDR2 sequences are MDHEN and SYDVKM. The CDR3 runs to 13 residues. Trimming at V came to 7 bases and at J to 7 bases, leaving 7 bases not matched to a gene. The CDR3 coding sequence is TGTGCCAGCACCCGACTAGCAGGAAATGAGCAGTTCTTC. It codes for CASTRLAGNEQFF. Supplemented by reference TRBV28 and TRBJ2-1, the full variable domain reads DVKVTQSSRYLVKRTGEKVFLECVQDMDHENMFWYRQDPGLGLRLIYFSYDVKMKEKGDIPEGYSVSREKKERFSLILESASTNQTSMYLCASTRLAGNEQFFGPGTRLTVL.

The chain couples TRBV5-1 to TRBJ2-1, with D possibly matching TRBD1 (6 bases). Germline assignment: CDR1 SGHRS and CDR2 YFSETQ. V lost 2 bases, J lost 4 bases, and 13 bases lay in between. The CDR3 is made up of 15 amino acids. CDR3 region: CASSLVPGVYNEQFF. In DNA, the CDR3 is TGCGCCAGCAGCTTAGTACCAGGGGTTTACAATGAGCAGTTCTTC.

The chain is built from TRBV27 and TRBJ1-1; TRBD1 matches 8 bases. Germline values: CDR1 MNHEY, CDR2 SMNVEV (reference sequence). V lost 2 bases and J lost 3; bases outside the gene matches: 2. The CDR3 sequence is 14 residues long. CDR3: CASSLRQGYTEAFF. CDR3 nucleotides: TGTGCCAGCAGTTTACGACAGGGGTACACTGAAGCTTTCTTT.

This clone was counted a single time. The chain employs TRBV29-1 and TRBJ2-5; 7 bases are shared with TRBD1. The germline gives CDR1 SQVTM, CDR2 ANQGSEA. J lost 7 bases, V lost 7 bases, and 15 bases had no gene match. The length of the CDR3 is 14 residues. For the CDR3, the DNA is TGCAGCGGACTCCCGGGACAGCGATTAGGGACCCAGTACTTC. Protein product: CSGLPGQRLGTQYF.

The chain couples TRBV10-1 to TRBJ2-1; D may be TRBD2 (6 bases). Germline V CDR1 and CDR2: WNHNN, SYGVQD (reference sequence). V was pared by 4 bases and J by 0 bases, with 16 bases between. The CDR3 totals 17 residues. The CDR3 is CASSGASALGSYNEQFF. The CDR3 nucleotides read TGCGCCAGCAGTGGGGCTAGCGCCCTTGGCTCCTACAATGAGCAGTTCTTC.

V and J are TRBV7-9 and TRBJ2-7; 13 bases agree with TRBD2. There are 17 residues in the CDR3. Germline V gene lookup returns CDR1 SEHNR and CDR2 FQNEAQ (reference sequence). Germline trimming cut 6 bases from V and 4 bases from J; bases unmatched to any gene: 12. The DNA of the CDR3 is TGTGCCAGCAGAGCAAGCTTGGGGACTAGCGGGACATACGAGCAGTACTTC. It is translated as CASRASLGTSGTYEQYF.

V usage is TRBV27 and J usage is TRBJ2-3, with 10 bases identical to TRBD1. With 6 bases clipped from V and 3 bases from J, the junction kept 6 bases outside the gene matches. The germline gives CDR1 MNHEY, CDR2 SMNVEV (reference sequence). The CDR3 length is 15 residues. CDR3 sequence reads: CASRDRGIGTDTQYF. The CDR3 bases are TGTGCCAGCAGGGACAGGGGGATAGGGACAGATACGCAGTATTTT.

This chain connects TRBV5-1 to TRBJ1-3; 8 nucleotides match TRBD1. Germline CDR1 and CDR2: SGHRS and YFSETQ. The CDR3 sequence is 16 residues long. Losses at the gene ends were 4 bases for V and 7 bases for J; bases not matched to a gene: 13. The CDR3 loop reads CASSPFTGTGSNTIYF. CDR3 DNA: TGCGCCAGCAGCCCCTTCACCGGGACAGGATCGAACACCATATATTTT.

The chain is built from TRBV19 and TRBJ1-2; D remains ambiguous. Germline-derived CDR1 and CDR2 are LNHDA and SQIVND (reference sequence). V was trimmed by 1 base and J by 4 bases, leaving 13 bases between them. This CDR3 is built from 15 residues. The DNA of the CDR3 is TGTGCCAGTAGTATAGGCAGCTCACGGAGCTATGGCTACACCTTC. Translated: CASSIGSSRSYGYTF.